This entry lists 2 T cell receptor beta chains sequenced from one sample in a study of blood T cell repertoires in COVID-19. The table came from immunoSEQ multiplex PCR; TCRdb's copy has only in-frame clones and leaves some out. The sample yields around 270,000 clones, 65% to 90% seen once. Sequenced input: peripheral blood. The receptor set was obtained from a man aged 25 to 40 with active or convalescent COVID-19.

The J gene is TRBJ1-2, the V gene TRBV6-5, with D hard to call. The V end lost 4 bases, the J end lost 5 bases, and 5 bases lay between the germline ends. This CDR3 has 11 amino acids. Germline V gene sequence: CDR1 MNHEY, CDR2 SVGAGI. The CDR3 DNA reads TGTGCCAGCAGTTCACAGTATGGCTACACCTTC. Its translation is CASSSQYGYTF.

CDR3 residues: CASSQDRRATDTQYF. CDR3 in DNA: TGTGCCAGCAGCCAAGATCGGCGGGCCACAGATACGCAGTATTTT. This chain connects TRBV4-2 to TRBJ2-3; D perhaps matches TRBD2 (5 bases). Germline V CDR1 and CDR2: LGHNA, YNFKEQ. CDR3 length equals 15 residues. V lost 0 bases to trimming and J lost 2 bases, with 9 bases between them.